Presented here are 13 T cell receptor beta chains from one specimen sequenced in a study of cytomegalovirus exposure and HLA in healthy donors. PCR was performed using 60 Vbeta and 13 Jbeta primers. Assay used: immunoSEQ multiplex PCR; TCRdb lists only in-frame clones, some missing. The sample contains about 110,000 clones, 82% of which appear only once. The sequencing input was PBMCs. The origin of the receptors is a man between 25 and 39 years old in good health and CMV-seropositive.

The chain links TRBV7-9 to TRBJ2-5, with a possible D match to TRBD1 (5 bases). Per germline, CDR1 SEHNR and CDR2 FQNEAQ (reference sequence). V was clipped by 3 bases and J by 5 bases, with 13 bases between them. The CDR3 has 14 residues. For the CDR3, the DNA is TGTGCCAGCAGCTTTTCCCCAGGGAAGGAGACCCAGTACTTC. As protein: CASSFSPGKETQYF.

The chain has TRBV6-5 and TRBJ2-1; D is perhaps TRBD2 (5 bases). Germline-derived CDR1 and CDR2 are MNHEY and SVGAGI. V shed 0 bases and J shed 4 bases, with 10 bases lying between them. CDR3 length equals 15 residues. CDR3 coding DNA: TGTGCCAGCAGTTACTCGACCGGGAATTACAATGAGCAGTTCTTC. Amino acid sequence: CASSYSTGNYNEQFF.

The genes are TRBV5-1 and TRBJ1-5; D uncertain. Per the germline V gene, CDR1 is SGHRS and CDR2 is YFSETQ. The CDR3 covers 15 residues. The V end was cut by 5 bases, the J end by 7 bases, with 19 bases between. In DNA, the CDR3 is TGCGCCAGCAGGAGAGGCCCAGAGGCATGGCAGCCCCAGCATTTT. It yields the protein CASRRGPEAWQPQHF. Full variable domain (outside the CDR3, taken from reference TRBV5-1 and TRBJ1-5): KAGVTQTPRYLIKTRGQQVTLSCSPISGHRSVSWYQQTPGQGLQFLFEYFSETQRNKGNFPGRFSGRQFSNSRSEMNVSTLELGDSALYLCASRRGPEAWQPQHFGDGTRLSIL.

V gene TRBV11-2 combines with J gene TRBJ2-1, with D possibly matching TRBD1 (6 bases). This CDR3 has 13 residues. Germline V gene sequence: CDR1 SGHAT, CDR2 FQNNGV. V was trimmed by 3 bases and J by 6 bases, leaving 9 bases between them. CDR3 sequence reads: CASSLYRVNEQFF. In DNA form, the CDR3 reads TGTGCCAGCAGCTTGTACAGGGTCAATGAGCAGTTCTTC. Supplemented by reference TRBV11-2 and TRBJ2-1, the full variable domain reads EAGVAQSPRYKIIEKRQSVAFWCNPISGHATLYWYQQILGQGPKLLIQFQNNGVVDDSQLPKDRFSAERLKGVDSTLKIQPAKLEDSAVYLCASSLYRVNEQFFGPGTRLTVL.

V gene TRBV7-2 combines with J gene TRBJ2-5; no clear D gene. V was clipped by 6 bases and J by 2 bases, with 13 bases between them. Germline V gene lookup returns CDR1 SGHTA and CDR2 FQGNSA. CDR3 size: 14 residues. The CDR3 reads CASSSLFGQETQYF. The CDR3 DNA is TGTGCCAGCAGTTCACTCTTCGGTCAAGAGACCCAGTACTTC.

This clone was seen only a few times. The rearrangement joins TRBV4-2 to TRBJ2-7; weak D call: TRBD2 (7 bases). Germline V lookup: CDR1 LGHNA, CDR2 YNFKEQ. The CDR3 length is 15 residues. V lost 1 base and J 2 bases, leaving 12 bases between the germline ends. The CDR3, as DNA: TGTGCCAGCAGCCAAGGCGGGGGCGAGGCCTACGAGCAGTACTTC. Encoded protein: CASSQGGGEAYEQYF.

The CDR3 here is CASSVDRGLYEQYF. For the CDR3, the DNA is TGCGCCAGCAGCGTGGACAGGGGGCTGTACGAGCAGTACTTC. The chain couples TRBV5-1 to TRBJ2-5; 11 bases fit TRBD1. The J call is in doubt because the DNA end fits TRBJ2-7 better. The germline gives CDR1 SGHRS, CDR2 YFSETQ. The CDR3 runs to 14 residues.

Concerning this clone itself: Other DNA sequences in the same sample also yield this CDR3. V gene TRBV5-4 combines with J gene TRBJ1-1; D perhaps matches TRBD1 (5 bases). CDR1 SGHNT and CDR2 YYREEE come from the germline V gene (reference sequence). The CDR3 covers 13 residues. V lost 5 bases and J lost 2, with 10 bases in between. DNA for the CDR3: TGTGCCAGCAGTTTAGACAGAAACACTGAAGCTTTCTTT. This sequence encodes CASSLDRNTEAFF.

Here the CDR3 DNA reads TGTGCCAGCAGCCCTTCTCCTCGTGGGGGGGCAACTAATGAAAAACTGTTTTTT. It specifies CASSPSPRGGATNEKLFF. V usage is TRBV5-4 and J usage is TRBJ1-4; the D gene is possibly TRBD1 (5 bases). From germline, CDR1 is SGHNT and CDR2 YYREEE (reference sequence). The CDR3 length is 18 residues. Trimming cost V 4 bases and J 0 bases, with 19 bases left between them.

V gene TRBV4-1 combines with J gene TRBJ1-2; 7 bases match TRBD1. The junction had 20 bases not matched to a gene; V was cut back by 6 bases and J by 4 bases. Germline lookup yields CDR1 MGHRA and CDR2 YSYEKL. CDR3 size: 18 residues. The CDR3 sequence: CASSNLQGKNEIIYGYTF. CDR3 bases: TGCGCCAGCAGTAACCTACAGGGGAAAAACGAAATCATCTATGGCTACACCTTC.

V usage is TRBV19 and J usage is TRBJ1-1, with D possibly TRBD1 on 6 matching bases. Trimming removed 6 bases from V and 8 bases from J, with 19 bases in between. This CDR3 spans 14 amino acids. Germline V lookup: CDR1 LNHDA, CDR2 SQIVND (reference sequence). The CDR3 nucleotides read TGTGCCAGTAGCCTTACGTCAGGGGCGCGGGAAGCTTTCTTT. This encodes CASSLTSGAREAFF.

This clone has just a few counts. The rearrangement links TRBV29-1 to TRBJ1-6; a possible D gene is TRBD1 (5 bases). Looked up from germline, CDR1 is SQVTM and CDR2 is ANQGSEA. Between the trimmed V and J ends, which lost 7 bases and 10 bases, there was a span of 17 bases. The CDR3 sequence is 13 residues long. The CDR3 reads CSATQGSGSPLHF. The CDR3 bases are TGCAGCGCGACGCAGGGAAGTGGATCACCCCTCCACTTT.

The CDR3 spells CAWSVMSPYEQYF. The CDR3 DNA reads as TGTGCCTGGAGTGTTATGTCCCCCTACGAGCAGTACTTC. The chain combines TRBV30 with TRBJ2-7; D is unresolved. Trimming removed 0 bases at V and 2 bases at J, with 8 bases between. Germline lookup yields CDR1 GTSNPN and CDR2 SVGIG (reference sequence). The CDR3 loop spans 13 amino acids. Supplemented by reference TRBV30 and TRBJ2-7, the full variable domain reads SQTIHQWPATLVQPVGSPLSLECTVEGTSNPNLYWYRQAAGRGLQLLFYSVGIGQISSEVPQNLSASRPQDRQFILSSKKLLLSDSGFYLCAWSVMSPYEQYFGPGTRLTVT.